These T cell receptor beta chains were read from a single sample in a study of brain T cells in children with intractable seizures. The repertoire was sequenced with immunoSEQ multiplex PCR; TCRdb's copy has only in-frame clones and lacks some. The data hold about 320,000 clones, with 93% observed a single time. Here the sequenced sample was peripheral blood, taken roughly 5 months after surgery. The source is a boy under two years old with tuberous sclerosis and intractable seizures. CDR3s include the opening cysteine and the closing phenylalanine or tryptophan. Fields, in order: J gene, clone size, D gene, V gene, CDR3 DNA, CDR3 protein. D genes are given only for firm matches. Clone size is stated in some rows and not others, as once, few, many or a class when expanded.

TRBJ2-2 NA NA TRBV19 TGTGCCAGTAGTATAGCCCACACCGGGGAGCTGTTTTTT CASSIAHTGELFF
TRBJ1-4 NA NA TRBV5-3 TGTGCCAGCTCCCCTGGCCTCCCAACTAATGAAAAACTGTTTTTT CASSPGLPTNEKLFF
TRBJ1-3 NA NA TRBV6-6 TGTGCCAGCAGTGACAGATCTGGAAACACCATATATTTT CASSDRSGNTIYF
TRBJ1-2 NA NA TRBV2 TGTGCCAGCAAGAGCCTGTATGGCTACACCTTC CASKSLYGYTF
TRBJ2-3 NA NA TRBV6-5 TGTGCCAGCGCTAGACAGGACAACACAGATACGCAGTATTTT CASARQDNTDTQYF
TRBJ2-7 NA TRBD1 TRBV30 TGTGCCTGGAGTAGGATTGGTCCAGGGGGCACCTACGAGCAGTACTTC CAWSRIGPGGTYEQYF
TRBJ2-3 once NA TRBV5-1 TGCGCCAGCAGCTTGGGGGAAAGCACAGATACGCAGTATTTT CASSLGESTDTQYF
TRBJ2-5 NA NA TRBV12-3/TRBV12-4 TGTGCCAGCAGTTGGACTCAAGAGACCCAGTACTTC CASSWTQETQYF
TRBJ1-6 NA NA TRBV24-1 TGTGCCACCAGTGATTTGTCCGGGTATAATTCACCCCTCCACTTT CATSDLSGYNSPLHF
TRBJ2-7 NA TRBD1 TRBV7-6 TGTGCCAGCAGCTTAGGGGGTCAGGGGGCCTACGAGCAGTACTTC CASSLGGQGAYEQYF
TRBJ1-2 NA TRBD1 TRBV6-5 TGTGCCAGCAGCAAGGGGGCGGTCTATGGCTACACCTTC CASSKGAVYGYTF
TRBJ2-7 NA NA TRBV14 TGTGCCAGCAGCCTCAACTCCTACGAGCAGTACTTC CASSLNSYEQYF
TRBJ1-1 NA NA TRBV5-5 TGTGCCAGCAGCTTGGTAGAAGCAAGGGGGACTGAAGCTTTCTTT CASSLVEARGTEAFF
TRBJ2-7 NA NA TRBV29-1 TGCAGCGCTTTACACGGCTACGAGCAGTACTTC CSALHGYEQYF
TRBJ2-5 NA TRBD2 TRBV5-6 TGTGCCAGCAGCTTGTCCAGTGACAGACCGGGACTAGCGGGAGAGACCCAGTACTTC CASSLSSDRPGLAGETQYF
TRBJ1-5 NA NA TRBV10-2 TGCGCCAGCAGCTATAGCAATCAGCCCCAGCATTTT CASSYSNQPQHF
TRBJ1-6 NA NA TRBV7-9 TGTGCCAGCAGCTTACAGGGGCAGGATTCACCCCTCCACTTT CASSLQGQDSPLHF
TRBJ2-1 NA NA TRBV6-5 TGTGCCAGCTCTCTTGGAGAGGGTTTTTACAATGAGCAGTTCTTC CASSLGEGFYNEQFF
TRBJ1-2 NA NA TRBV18 TGTGCCAGCTCACCACAGTCGGGGCCGACTGGCGGTGGCTACACCTTC CASSPQSGPTGGGYTF
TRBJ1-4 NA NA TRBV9 TGTGCCAGCAGCTCCTCACCCGCGCGAGGGCCGGAAAGCCTTAATAATGAAAAACTGTTTTTT CASSSSPARGPESLNNEKLFF
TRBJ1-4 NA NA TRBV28 TGTGCCAGCAGTTTGCCGCATCAGGGCCCGAATGAAAAACTGTTTTTT CASSLPHQGPNEKLFF
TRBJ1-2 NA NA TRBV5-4 TGTGCCAGCAGCTTGGGGGCCAGGCTGGAAATGGGCTACACCTTC CASSLGARLEMGYTF
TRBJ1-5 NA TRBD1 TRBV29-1 TGCAGCGTTGAAGATACAGGGGGTGGCAATCAGCCCCAGCATTTT CSVEDTGGGNQPQHF
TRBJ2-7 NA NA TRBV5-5 TGTGCCAGCAGCTTGGGGGCAAATACCTACGAGCAGTACTTC CASSLGANTYEQYF
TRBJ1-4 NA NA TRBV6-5 TGTGCCAGCAAACAGGGTAGGGCTAATGAAAAACTGTTTTTT CASKQGRANEKLFF
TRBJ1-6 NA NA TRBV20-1 TGCACCGCTAGTATGGGGAGTAACTATAATTCACCCCTCCACTTT CTASMGSNYNSPLHF
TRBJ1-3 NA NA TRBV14 TGTGCCAGCAGCCAAGTCTACAGACCCTCCTCTGGAAACACCATATATTTT CASSQVYRPSSGNTIYF
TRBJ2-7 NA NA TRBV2 TGTGCCAGCAGTGACGGAGTAGTTGGGCAGTACTTC CASSDGVVGQYF
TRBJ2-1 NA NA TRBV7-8 TGTGCCAGCAGCCCACTCGGCAATGAGCAGTTCTTC CASSPLGNEQFF